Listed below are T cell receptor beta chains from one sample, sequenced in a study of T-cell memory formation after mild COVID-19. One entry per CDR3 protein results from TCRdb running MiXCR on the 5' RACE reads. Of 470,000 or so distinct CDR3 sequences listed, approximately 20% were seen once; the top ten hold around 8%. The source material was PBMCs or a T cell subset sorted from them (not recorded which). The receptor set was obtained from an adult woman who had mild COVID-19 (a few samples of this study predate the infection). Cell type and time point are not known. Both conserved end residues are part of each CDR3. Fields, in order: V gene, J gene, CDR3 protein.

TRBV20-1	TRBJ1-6	CSARAGQGRSPLHF
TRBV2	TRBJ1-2	CASSTGAGYTF
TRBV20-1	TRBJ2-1	CSARVGGGEQFF
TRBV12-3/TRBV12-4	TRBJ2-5	CASSSSQGPEETQYF
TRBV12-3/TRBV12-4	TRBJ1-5	CASSFRAGDNNQPQHF
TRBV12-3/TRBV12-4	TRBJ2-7	CASSFGAGLEQYF
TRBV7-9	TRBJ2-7	CASSPWGPLYEQYF
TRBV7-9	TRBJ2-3	CASRRGADTQYF
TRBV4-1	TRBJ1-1	CASSSSTGWMNTEAFF
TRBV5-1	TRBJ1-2	CASSLGRGANYGYTF
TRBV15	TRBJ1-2	CATSVTTGVGYGYTF
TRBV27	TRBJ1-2	CASSLTRGPSYGYTF
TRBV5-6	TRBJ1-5	CASSLGLDNQPQHF
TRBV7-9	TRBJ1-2	CASNLRRDSNYGYTF
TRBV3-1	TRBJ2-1	CASSLQDVRNTAYNEQFF
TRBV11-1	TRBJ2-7	CASSPPGQGDGEQYF
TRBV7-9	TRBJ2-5	CASSLVQGTSSETQYF
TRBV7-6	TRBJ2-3	CASSLAGGALSTDTQYF
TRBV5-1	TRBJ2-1	CASSIPSGIGYEQFF
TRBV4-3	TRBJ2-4	CASSKDRQGVKAKNIQYF
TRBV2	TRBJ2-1	CASTASGRGEQFF
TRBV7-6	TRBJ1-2	CASSFPEDYGYTF
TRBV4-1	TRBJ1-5	CASSQVIEGTRPQHF
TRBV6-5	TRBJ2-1	CASRNADGFYNEQFF
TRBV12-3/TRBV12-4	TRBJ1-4	CASSPSGREKLFF
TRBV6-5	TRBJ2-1	CASSYGTGYNEQFF
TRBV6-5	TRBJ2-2	CASTIGNTGELFF